The sequence of this T cell receptor beta chain was determined in a study of cytomegalovirus exposure and HLA in healthy donors. With 60 Vbeta and 13 Jbeta primers, the PCR was carried out. Only in-frame clones appear in the TCRdb table, and some are missing; sequencing was by immunoSEQ multiplex PCR. The table records about 130,000 clones, under 90% of them present only once. Notes on the study in general: Among TCR sequences, most were rare, though some public TCRs appeared in many donors. Reports state that TCR beta sequences accurately predicted most subjects' HLA-A and HLA-B alleles. The study designated over 150 TCR beta chains cytomegalovirus-associated.

These donors, healthy bone marrow donors, were studied. There are 16 residues in the CDR3. A note on this clone: Its specificity is unknown.

The chain couples TRBV12-2 to TRBJ2-6; the table gives TRBD1 as D, unverified against the DNA. TRBV12-2 is tagged as a pseudogene. The sequenced material came from PBMCs. The receptor comes from a woman aged 40 to 49 in good health and CMV-seropositive. The CDR3 nucleotides read TGTGCAAGTCGCTCCCCGAACAGGTCTGGGGCCAACGTCCTGACTTTC. It yields the protein CASRSPNRSGANVLTF.